One and the same sample provided the 13 T cell receptor beta chains below, sequenced in a study of beta chain features in type 1 diabetes. Expressed TCRB transcripts were sequenced because the entire RNA isolate underwent reverse transcription. The data were produced by immunoSEQ multiplex PCR, yet TCRdb's version contains in-frame clones alone and is incomplete. The sample comprises about 640,000 clones, roughly 12% of which are singletons, and 0.09% to 0.15% rests with the top ten. Study outcomes and limitations: All four CD4+ subsets from Type 1 diabetes patients carried moderately but significantly shorter TCRB CDR3s.

The antigens for these receptors are not known. The material sequenced was naive CD4+ T cells from blood. The source of these receptors is a young man with type 1 diabetes.

CDR3: CASSYQQGAGETQYF. CDR3 nucleotide sequence: TGTGCCAGCAGCTACCAACAGGGGGCCGGAGAGACCCAGTACTTC. The genes are TRBV7-2 and TRBJ2-5; 9 bases are shared with TRBD1. This CDR3 has 15 amino acids. Trimming took 4 bases from V and 4 from J; bases not matched to a gene: 7. Germline V gene data show CDR1 as SGHTA and CDR2 as FQGNSA. Full variable domain (rest looked up from reference TRBV7-2 and TRBJ2-5): GAGVSQSPSNKVTEKGKDVELRCDPISGHTALYWYRQSLGQGLEFLIYFQGNSAPDKSGLPSDRFSAERTGGSVSTLTIQRTQQEDSAVYLCASSYQQGAGETQYFGPGTRLLVL.

This clone was seen a few times. The chain employs TRBV7-9 and TRBJ1-1; no clear D. V dropped 1 base and J dropped 1 base, with 7 bases sitting between them. Germline V gives CDR1 SEHNR, CDR2 FQNEAQ (reference sequence). The CDR3 sequence is 14 residues long. The CDR3 loop is CASSLGHGNTEAFF. The CDR3 DNA sequence: TGTGCCAGCAGCTTAGGGCACGGGAACACTGAAGCTTTCTTT.

This clone was recorded a few times. The genes are TRBV4-3 and TRBJ2-1; TRBD1 is a possible D gene (6 bases). Trimming removed 3 bases from V and 4 bases from J, with 16 bases in between. Germline loops: CDR1 LGHNA, CDR2 YSLEER. This CDR3 spans 16 amino acids. This CDR3 reads CASSQGGRGYYNEQFF. In nucleotides, the CDR3 is TGCGCCAGCAGCCAGGGCGGCAGGGGCTATTACAATGAGCAGTTCTTC.

This chain joins TRBV6-5 and TRBJ2-5, with 7 bases fitting TRBD1. V lost 6 bases and J lost 3; bases outside the gene matches: 4. This CDR3 region has 13 residues. Germline V gives CDR1 MNHEY, CDR2 SVGAGI. The CDR3 DNA reads TGTGCCAGCAGGACAGGGAACGAAGAGACCCAGTACTTC. Translated: CASRTGNEETQYF.

This clone was seen a handful of times. This chain links TRBV7-9 with TRBJ1-2, with 7 bases matching TRBD1. This CDR3 has 15 residues. Losses at the gene ends were 1 base for V and 7 bases for J; bases not matched to a gene: 9. The germline CDR1 and CDR2 sequences are SEHNR and FQNEAQ (reference sequence). The CDR3 loop is CASSLGTGTDPGYTF. As DNA, the CDR3 is TGTGCCAGCAGCTTAGGGACAGGCACCGACCCTGGCTACACCTTC.

This clone was picked up a small number of times. This chain uses TRBV4-3 with TRBJ2-5, with 7 nucleotides matching TRBD1. Per the germline V gene, CDR1 is LGHNA and CDR2 is YSLEER. The CDR3 is 17 residues long. Trimming took 4 bases from V and 0 from J; bases not matched to a gene: 11. CDR3 protein: CASSRVLGGQYQETQYF. The CDR3 nucleotides are TGCGCCAGCAGCCGGGTCCTAGGGGGACAGTACCAAGAGACCCAGTACTTC.

Concerning this clone itself: Other DNA sequences of this sample code for an identical CDR3. This rearrangement joins TRBV2 to TRBJ2-7; no reliable D call. V gave up 2 bases and J gave up 2 bases, with 4 bases separating them. CDR3 length: 12 amino acids. CDR1 and CDR2 from the germline V gene are SNHLY and FYNNEI. CDR3 protein: CASSEIAYEQYF. CDR3 DNA: TGTGCCAGCAGTGAAATCGCCTACGAGCAGTACTTC. The full variable domain, rest sourced from reference TRBV2 and TRBJ2-7, is EPEVTQTPSHQVTQMGQEVILRCVPISNHLYFYWYRQILGQKVEFLVSFYNNEISEKSEIFDDQFSVERPDGSNFTLKIRSTKLEDSAMYFCASSEIAYEQYFGPGTRLTVT.

This chain links TRBV28 with TRBJ2-1; perhaps D is TRBD1 or TRBD2 (6 bases each). Trimming pared 3 bases from V and 10 bases from J, leaving 10 bases between. This CDR3 contains 12 residues. CDR1 and CDR2 (germline): MDHEN, SYDVKM. The CDR3 sequence is CASSFEGGEQFF. The CDR3 region has the DNA TGTGCCAGCAGTTTCGAAGGGGGGGAGCAGTTCTTC.

This clone was detected a few times. The sample carries other DNA sequences with the same CDR3. J is TRBJ2-5 and V is TRBV7-2; D perhaps matches TRBD2 (6 bases). This CDR3 has 14 amino acids. Germline values: CDR1 SGHTA, CDR2 FQGNSA. Trimming stripped 4 bases from V and 2 bases from J, with 11 bases between. The CDR3 DNA reads as TGTGCCAGCAGCTCGCGGGACTTTCAAGAGACCCAGTACTTC. Protein sequence: CASSSRDFQETQYF.

The table lists this clone with a few counts. J is TRBJ1-4 and V is TRBV5-6, with 8 bases fitting TRBD1. The CDR3 has 15 residues. J lost 3 bases, V lost 4 bases, and 5 bases had no gene match. The germline V gene encodes CDR1 SGHDT and CDR2 YYEEEE. CDR3 residues: CASSPQGAANEKLFF. In DNA form, the CDR3 reads TGTGCCAGCAGCCCCCAGGGGGCAGCTAATGAAAAACTGTTTTTT.

The gene calls are TRBV6-5 and TRBJ2-1; TRBD1 agrees at 7 bases. The CDR3 spans 15 residues. The germline CDR1 and CDR2 sequences are MNHEY and SVGAGI. With 8 bases clipped from V and 1 base from J, the junction kept 8 bases outside the gene matches. CDR3 loop: CASGSDRESYNEQFF. The CDR3 DNA reads as TGTGCCAGCGGGTCCGACAGGGAGTCCTACAATGAGCAGTTCTTC.

This chain connects TRBV6-6 to TRBJ2-7, with D tentatively TRBD1 (6 bases). The CDR3 contains 12 residues. Trimming removed 5 bases at V and 4 bases at J, with 9 bases between. Germline V gene data show CDR1 as MNHNY and CDR2 as SVGAGI (reference sequence). The CDR3 is CASSRQVYEQYF. CDR3 bases: TGTGCCAGCAGTAGACAGGTTTACGAGCAGTACTTC.

This clone has a handful of counts. The chain has TRBV10-3 and TRBJ2-5; possibly TRBD1 or TRBD2 for D (5 bases each). The DNA matches TRBJ2-7 better at its end, which makes the J call doubtful. The CDR3 spans 17 residues. Looked up from germline, CDR1 is ENHRY and CDR2 is SYGVKD. The CDR3 region is CAISESGGTALRDEQYF. The CDR3 coding sequence is TGTGCCATCAGTGAGTCCGGTGGGACCGCCCTTCGGGACGAGCAGTACTTC.